Described below is a single T cell receptor beta chain sequence and its context. Antigen unknown. Primers: 60 Vbeta forward and 13 Jbeta reverse. This table comes from immunoSEQ multiplex PCR, and its TCRdb copy is limited to in-frame clones, with some not included. Of about 190,000 clones in the sample, 81% are singletons; the top ten hold over 2%. Trimming removed 1 base from V and 3 bases from J, with 13 bases in between. Germline-derived CDR1 and CDR2 are MNHEY and SMNVEV (reference sequence). This CDR3 spans 15 amino acids. This specimen belongs to a study of cytomegalovirus exposure and HLA in healthy donors. The study, taken as a whole, reports: As a later analysis showed, a missense DCLRE1C variant was linked to trimming of TCR beta V- and J-genes. The productive fraction for most TCR beta V segments was about 90% or about 30% in an earlier analysis.

The V call is TRBV27, the J call TRBJ2-7, with D perhaps TRBD1 (7 bases). Specimen: PBMCs. This TCR derives from a woman aged 25 to 39 in good health and CMV-seronegative. The CDR3 region has the DNA TGTGCCAGCAGTTTATACGGCGGGGACAGCTACGAGCAGTACTTC. This codes for CASSLYGGDSYEQYF.